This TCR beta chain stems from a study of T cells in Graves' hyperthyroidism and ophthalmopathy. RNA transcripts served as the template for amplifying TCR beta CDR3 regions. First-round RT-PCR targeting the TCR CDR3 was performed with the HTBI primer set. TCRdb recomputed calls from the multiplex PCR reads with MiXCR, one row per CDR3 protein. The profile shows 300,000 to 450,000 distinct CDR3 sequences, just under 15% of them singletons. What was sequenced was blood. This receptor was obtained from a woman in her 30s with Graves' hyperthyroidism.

CDR3 region: CASSFYDRSYEQYF. CDR3 sequence (DNA): TGTGCCAGCAGTTTTTACGACAGGTCCTACGAGCAGTACTTC. The V and J genes are TRBV5-5 and TRBJ2-7; possibly TRBD1 for D (6 bases). Trimming left V 5 bases short and J 1 base short, with 13 bases between. Germline CDR1 is SGHKS and CDR2 is YYEKEE (reference sequence). The CDR3 is 14 residues long.